Below, 8 T cell receptor beta chains from the same sample are listed, as sequenced in a study of blood T cell repertoires in COVID-19. Here immunoSEQ multiplex PCR was the method, and the copy in TCRdb shows in-frame clones only, minus some. The sample lists roughly 300,000 clones; about 90% were seen once. Sequenced: peripheral blood. Source of these receptors: a woman aged 25-40 years with COVID-19, enrolled during active disease.

The CDR3 sequence: CASSQGQGAWNEQFF. In DNA, the CDR3 is TGTGCCAGCAGCCAGGGACAGGGGGCTTGGAATGAGCAGTTCTTC. The rearrangement joins TRBV7-2 to TRBJ2-1, with TRBD1 matching over 12 bases. This CDR3 is built from 15 residues. The germline V gene encodes CDR1 SGHTA and CDR2 FQGNSA. Losses at the gene ends were 5 bases for V and 7 bases for J; bases not matched to a gene: 6.

This clone came up once. J is TRBJ1-2 and V is TRBV9, with 7 nucleotides matching TRBD1. From germline, CDR1 is SGDLS and CDR2 YYNGEE. Trimming removed 3 bases from V and 8 bases from J; junction bases left unmatched: 10. This CDR3 has 14 amino acids. The CDR3 loop reads CASSAYDRVGGYTF. The CDR3 DNA sequence: TGTGCCAGCAGCGCCTATGACAGGGTAGGCGGCTACACCTTC.

The chain joins TRBV19 to TRBJ2-6; perhaps TRBD2 as D (6 bases). Germline loops: CDR1 LNHDA, CDR2 SQIVND (reference sequence). The CDR3 extends over 18 amino acids. Trimming took 10 bases from V and 4 from J, leaving 26 bases between them. CDR3 loop: CATGTGARSSSGANVLTF. CDR3 coding DNA: TGTGCCACCGGGACTGGGGCCAGAAGCTCCTCCGGGGCCAACGTCCTGACTTTC.

This clone was seen more than once but under ten times. This chain joins TRBV9 and TRBJ2-3, with D possibly being TRBD2 (7 bases). This CDR3 region has 12 residues. The V end was cut by 0 bases, the J end by 11 bases, with 10 bases between. Germline loops: CDR1 SGDLS, CDR2 YYNGEE. The CDR3 bases are TGTGCCAGCAGCGTAGAGGGGGGGTTGCAGTATTTT. It yields the protein CASSVEGGLQYF.

The genes are TRBV6-2 or TRBV6-3 and TRBJ2-1; 8 nucleotides align to TRBD1. With V trimmed by 2 bases and J by 4 bases, 1 base remained unmatched. From germline, CDR1 is MNHEY and CDR2 SVGEGT. The CDR3 is 14 residues long. The CDR3 DNA reads as TGTGCCAGCAGTTACGACAGGGGATACAATGAGCAGTTCTTC. It yields the protein CASSYDRGYNEQFF.

The V gene is TRBV10-2, the J gene TRBJ1-2; TRBD1 matches 10 bases. J lost 8 bases, V lost 6 bases, and 6 bases had no gene match. This CDR3 is built from 13 residues. The germline gives CDR1 WSHSY, CDR2 SAAADI. This chain's CDR3 is CASRRGTGEGYTF. The DNA of the CDR3 is TGCGCCAGCAGAAGGGGGACAGGGGAGGGCTACACCTTC.

The chain couples TRBV5-1 to TRBJ1-2; TRBD1 might be the D (6 bases). The CDR3 is 12 residues long. Per the germline V gene, CDR1 is SGHRS and CDR2 is YFSETQ. The V end lost 4 bases, the J end lost 5 bases, and 9 bases lay between the germline ends. The CDR3 DNA follows: TGCGCCAGCAGCCCCGGACAGTATGGCTACACCTTC. Its protein is CASSPGQYGYTF.

This chain joins TRBV6-5 and TRBJ2-3; D call uncertain. Germline CDR1 reads MNHEY; CDR2 reads SVGAGI. CDR3 length: 13 residues. V lost 6 bases and J 5 bases, leaving 12 bases between the germline ends. Here the CDR3 reads CASSRSIGDTQYF. CDR3 DNA sequence: TGTGCCAGCAGCCGAAGTATCGGAGATACGCAGTATTTT.